The rows below give T cell receptor beta chains drawn from one sample of a study of cytomegalovirus exposure and HLA in healthy donors. Clones were sequenced by immunoSEQ multiplex PCR, and TCRdb holds only the in-frame ones, with some missing. The sample lists 150,000 to 180,000 clones, 82% occurring once. The specimen sequenced was PBMCs. All receptors derive from a woman in her fifties or sixties in good health and CMV-seropositive. Each CDR3 is given with its conserved first and last residue. D genes are given only for firm matches. Part of the rows lack a size; the others show once, few, many or a class for expanded clones.

>TRBV30|-|TRBD1|TRBJ1-4|13
CAWASGQSSKLFF
TGTGCCTGGGCCTCGGGACAGTCAAGCAAACTGTTTTTT
>TRBV27|-|-|TRBJ2-7|13
CASSLAGFDEQYF
TGTGCCAGCAGTTTAGCAGGGTTCGACGAGCAGTACTTC
>TRBV30|few|-|TRBJ2-1|15
CAWGSTGSLYNEQFF
TGTGCCTGGGGCTCAACAGGGAGTCTCTACAATGAGCAGTTCTTC
>TRBV28|-|-|TRBJ1-2|14
CASSSEYQNYGYTF
TGTGCCAGCAGTTCGGAGTACCAGAACTATGGCTACACCTTC
>TRBV5-1|-|TRBD1|TRBJ1-1|14
CASSRGQGSTEAFF
TGCGCCAGCAGCAGGGGACAGGGAAGTACTGAAGCTTTCTTT
>TRBV28|once|TRBD2|TRBJ2-7|15
CASNLGLAGFYEQYF
TGTGCCAGCAACCTCGGGCTAGCGGGGTTCTACGAGCAGTACTTC
>TRBV6-6|few|TRBD1|TRBJ1-5|14
CASSLGQGYQPQHF
TGTGCCAGCAGTCTTGGACAGGGGTATCAGCCCCAGCATTTT
>TRBV19|-|-|TRBJ1-3|11
CAGLLGNTIYF
TGTGCCGGACTCTTGGGAAACACCATATATTTT
>TRBV10-2|-|-|TRBJ1-5|14
CASSVDSLNQPQHF
TGCGCCAGCAGCGTCGACAGTCTGAATCAGCCCCAGCATTTT
>TRBV5-6|-|-|TRBJ2-2|14
CASSFGRGTGELFF
TGTGCCAGCAGCTTCGGCCGCGGCACCGGGGAGCTGTTTTTT
>TRBV12-5|-|-|TRBJ2-1|15
CASGPGIAIGNEQFF
TGTGCTAGTGGTCCCGGGATAGCCATAGGTAATGAGCAGTTCTTC
>TRBV21-1|-|-|TRBJ2-3|17
CASSKVKQPPSTDTQYF
TGTGCCAGCAGCAAAGTAAAACAGCCGCCGAGCACAGATACGCAGTATTTT
>TRBV15|-|-|TRBJ2-1|14
CATSLTGGVNEQFF
TGTGCCACCAGCTTAACAGGGGGGGTCAATGAGCAGTTCTTC
>TRBV5-5|-|TRBD2|TRBJ2-1|15
CASSFGGSSYNEQFF
TGTGCCAGCAGCTTCGGGGGGAGCTCCTACAATGAGCAGTTCTTC
>TRBV5-4|-|TRBD1|TRBJ2-7|16
CASSLAGTGIRYEQYF
TGTGCCAGCAGCTTGGCAGGGACAGGGATACGCTACGAGCAGTACTTC
>TRBV27|few|TRBD1|TRBJ1-2|13
CASRSGGLEGYTF
TGTGCCAGCAGATCAGGGGGCCTGGAAGGCTACACCTTC
>TRBV18|-|TRBD1|TRBJ2-3|15
CASSPLQGATDTQYF
TGTGCCAGCTCACCACTCCAGGGGGCGACAGATACGCAGTATTTT
>TRBV7-2|-|-|TRBJ1-1|14
CASSFGGGNTEAFF
TGTGCCAGCAGCTTCGGGGGAGGGAACACTGAAGCTTTCTTT
>TRBV6-5|once|-|TRBJ1-2|12
CASRPGAGGYTF
TGTGCCTCAAGGCCAGGGGCTGGGGGCTACACCTTC
>TRBV28|-|-|TRBJ1-6|16
CASSLYPGNRNSPLHF
TGTGCCAGCAGTTTATATCCAGGAAACCGGAATTCACCCCTCCACTTT
>TRBV7-2|once|TRBD2|TRBJ2-2|15
CASRSAGGNTGELFF
TGTGCCAGCAGGTCGGCGGGGGGGAACACCGGGGAGCTGTTTTTT
>TRBV6-1|-|-|TRBJ1-5|14
CASTPGDGNQPQHF
TGTGCCAGCACCCCGGGAGACGGGAATCAGCCCCAGCATTTT
>TRBV5-1|-|-|TRBJ2-2|13
CASSLANTGELFF
TGCGCCAGCAGCTTGGCTAACACCGGGGAGCTGTTTTTT
>TRBV27|-|TRBD2|TRBJ2-3|13
CASSPMGGDTQYF
TGTGCCAGCAGTCCAATGGGGGGGGATACGCAGTATTTT
>TRBV5-4|-|TRBD2|TRBJ2-1|19
CASSLVGLAGGLAYNEQFF
TGTGCCAGCAGCTTGGTCGGGCTAGCGGGGGGGCTGGCCTACAATGAGCAGTTCTTC
>TRBV19|-|TRBD1|TRBJ1-4|15
CASQRTGLPTEKLFF
TGTGCCAGCCAACGGACAGGATTACCAACTGAAAAACTGTTTTTT
>TRBV27|-|-|TRBJ2-1|16
CASSLSTGGGAGEQFF
TGTGCCAGCAGTTTATCAACGGGTGGGGGGGCAGGTGAGCAGTTCTTC